This T cell receptor beta chain stems from a study of cytomegalovirus exposure and HLA in healthy donors. Of note for this clone: The antigen is not known.

In the PCR, 60 Vbeta and 13 Jbeta primers were used. The assay was immunoSEQ multiplex PCR, and TCRdb's table has in-frame clones only and misses some. The sample holds some 150,000 clones; around 79% are singletons and the top ten take around 1.9%. Overall study results and limits: Looking again later, the authors saw that most CMV-associated TCR beta chains seemed HLA-restricted.

This CDR3 has 18 residues. With V trimmed by 3 bases and J by 1 base, 10 bases remained unmatched. The germline CDR1 and CDR2 sequences are MDHEN and SYDVKM. The V gene is TRBV28, the J gene TRBJ2-5, with 11 bases that match TRBD2. The receptor was derived from a man between 40 and 49 years old in good health and CMV-seronegative. Sequenced material: PBMCs. Written as DNA, the CDR3 is TGTGCCAGCAGTTTGCCCACTCCGGGACTAGCGGCCCAAGAGACCCAGTACTTC. It yields the protein CASSLPTPGLAAQETQYF.